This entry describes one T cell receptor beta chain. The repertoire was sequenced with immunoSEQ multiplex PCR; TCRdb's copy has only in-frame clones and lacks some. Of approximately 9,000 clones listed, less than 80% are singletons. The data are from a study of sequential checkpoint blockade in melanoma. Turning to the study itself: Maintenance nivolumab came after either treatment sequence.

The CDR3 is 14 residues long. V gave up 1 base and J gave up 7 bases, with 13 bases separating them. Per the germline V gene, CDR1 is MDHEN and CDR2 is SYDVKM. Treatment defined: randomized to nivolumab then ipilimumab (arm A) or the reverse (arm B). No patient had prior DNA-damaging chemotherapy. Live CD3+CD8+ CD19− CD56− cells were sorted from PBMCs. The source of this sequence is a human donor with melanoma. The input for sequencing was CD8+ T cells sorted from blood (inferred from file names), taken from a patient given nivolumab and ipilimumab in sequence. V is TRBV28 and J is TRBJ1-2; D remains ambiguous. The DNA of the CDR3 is TGTGCCAGCAGTTTATTGGCGGAATTAAGTGGCTACACCTTC. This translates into CASSLLAELSGYTF.